These 27 T cell receptor beta chains were all obtained from the same sample, sequenced in a study of T cell responses to AZD1222 COVID-19 vaccine. The table came from immunoSEQ multiplex PCR; TCRdb's copy has only in-frame clones and leaves some out. The repertoire includes 200,000 or so clones, 75% to 90% of them detected once, and approximately 2.7% sits in the top ten. The source material was peripheral blood, sampled on day 0 of MenACWY control vaccination. These receptors all come from an adult in good health.

The chain combines TRBV5-1 with TRBJ1-1; D not resolved. The V end was cut by 4 bases, the J end by 5 bases, with 12 bases between. CDR1 is SGHRS and CDR2 is YFSETQ in the germline V gene. There are 13 residues in the CDR3. The CDR3 coding sequence is TGCGCCAGCAGCCAACAGACGGCTACTGAAGCTTTCTTT. Residues: CASSQQTATEAFF.

The CDR3 reads CASSSRTGANYGYTF. In DNA, the CDR3 is TGTGCCAGCAGTTCTCGGACAGGAGCTAACTATGGCTACACCTTC. The V gene is TRBV25-1, the J gene TRBJ1-2; 7 bases align to TRBD1. Germline trimming cut 5 bases from V and 0 bases from J; bases unmatched to any gene: 6. CDR1 is MGHDK, CDR2 SYGVNS, per germline. This CDR3 region has 15 residues.

V gene TRBV3-1 (or the pseudogene TRBV3-2) combines with J gene TRBJ1-5, with D perhaps matching TRBD1 (5 bases). Germline V lookup: CDR1 LGHDT, CDR2 YNNKEL (reference sequence). The CDR3 covers 15 residues. Trimming took off 3 bases at V and 0 bases at J, with 9 bases between the two ends. DNA for the CDR3: TGTGCCAGCAGCCAGACAGTCAATAGCAATCAGCCCCAGCATTTT. Residues: CASSQTVNSNQPQHF.

This clone was counted a single time. The chain recombines TRBV19 with TRBJ2-2; tentative D call: TRBD2 (6 bases). The CDR3 length is 15 residues. The germline CDR1 and CDR2 sequences are LNHDA and SQIVND (reference sequence). The V gene lost 5 bases and the J gene lost 0 bases, with 10 bases spanning the gap. The chain's CDR3 is CASSLGGPNTGELFF. In DNA form, the CDR3 reads TGTGCCAGTAGTCTCGGGGGTCCGAACACCGGGGAGCTGTTTTTT.

This clone appeared once. The chain employs TRBV7-2 and TRBJ2-5; 7 bases map to TRBD2. Trimming took 4 bases from V and 5 from J; bases not matched to a gene: 13. Germline assignment: CDR1 SGHTA and CDR2 FQGNSA. This CDR3 contains 16 residues. CDR3 nucleotides: TGTGCCAGCAGCTCCTCAAGCGGGGCCGGGGGGGAGACCCAGTACTTC. It translates to CASSSSSGAGGETQYF.

The chain combines TRBV2 with TRBJ2-3, with D perhaps matching TRBD2 (6 bases). The CDR3 consists of 14 residues. From germline, CDR1 is SNHLY and CDR2 FYNNEI. V was clipped by 5 bases and J by 5 bases, with 14 bases between them. CDR3 DNA sequence: TGTGCCAGCAGTCGACTAGGAGGAGGAGATACGCAGTATTTT. It specifies CASSRLGGGDTQYF.

This chain uses TRBV2 with TRBJ2-7; 8 bases are a match to TRBD1. Per germline, CDR1 SNHLY and CDR2 FYNNEI. The junction had 4 bases not matched to a gene; V was cut back by 6 bases and J by 3 bases. The CDR3 length is 13 residues. In nucleotides, the CDR3 is TGTGCCAGCAGGACAGGGGAAGGCTACGAGCAGTACTTC. This sequence encodes CASRTGEGYEQYF.

This chain links TRBV6-2 or TRBV6-3 with TRBJ2-1; D gene uncertain. This CDR3 is 12 amino acids long. Trimming stripped 2 bases from V and 2 bases from J, with 1 base between. Germline V gene lookup returns CDR1 MNHEY and CDR2 SVGEGT. CDR3 loop: CASSYTYNEQFF. The CDR3 DNA is TGTGCCAGCAGTTACACCTACAATGAGCAGTTCTTC.

This CDR3 reads CASSQEWLAENTGELFF. In DNA form, the CDR3 reads TGTGCCAGCAGCCAAGAATGGCTAGCGGAGAACACCGGGGAGCTGTTTTTT. The chain is built from TRBV3-1 (or the pseudogene TRBV3-2) and TRBJ2-2, with 7 bases matching TRBD2. The germline V gene encodes CDR1 LGHDT and CDR2 YNNKEL (reference sequence). Losses at the gene ends were 0 bases for V and 1 base for J; bases not matched to a gene: 5. The CDR3 covers 17 residues.

This clone was seen only once. The rearrangement uses TRBV4-2 and TRBJ2-1; a possible D gene is TRBD2 (5 bases). Germline lookup yields CDR1 LGHNA and CDR2 YNFKEQ. Trimming took off 4 bases at V and 7 bases at J, with 14 bases between the two ends. The CDR3 length is 14 residues. The CDR3, as DNA: TGTGCCAGCAGCCGGGAGAGGCTTGGGAATGAGCAGTTCTTC. Protein: CASSRERLGNEQFF.

This chain uses TRBV28 with TRBJ1-1; maybe TRBD1 (5 bases). Trimming pared 0 bases from V and 8 bases from J, leaving 19 bases between. The CDR3 covers 16 residues. Per the germline V gene, CDR1 is MDHEN and CDR2 is SYDVKM. CDR3 nucleotide sequence: TGTGCCAGCAGTTTATGGCAGGGCCCCAGAGAGGCCGAAGCTTTCTTT. It yields the protein CASSLWQGPREAEAFF.

The chain couples TRBV10-3 to TRBJ2-3, with D possibly TRBD2 on 7 matching bases. Per germline, CDR1 ENHRY and CDR2 SYGVKD. This CDR3 region has 13 residues. The germline V and J ends were trimmed by 8 bases and 5 bases, with 14 bases remaining between them. The CDR3 reads CAIHAGAGDTQYF. The CDR3 DNA reads as TGTGCCATCCATGCGGGGGCAGGAGATACGCAGTATTTT.

The chain links TRBV2 to TRBJ2-3; 10 positions agree with TRBD2. The CDR3 has 15 residues. Losses at the gene ends were 5 bases for V and 1 base for J; bases not matched to a gene: 3. Germline CDR1 SNHLY, CDR2 FYNNEI. CDR3 nucleotide sequence: TGTGCCAGCAGTTTAGCGGGAGGACGCACAGATACGCAGTATTTT. As protein: CASSLAGGRTDTQYF.

This clone was picked up one time. J is TRBJ1-1 and V is TRBV11-2; the D is unclear. V dropped 3 bases and J dropped 1 base, with 21 bases sitting between them. The CDR3 sequence is 18 residues long. Germline V gives CDR1 SGHAT, CDR2 FQNNGV. CDR3 DNA: TGTGCCAGCAGCTTTTTGGATACGAGCCTCATGAAGAACACTGAAGCTTTCTTT. Translation gives CASSFLDTSLMKNTEAFF.

This clone was counted only a few times. The J gene is TRBJ1-1, the V gene TRBV28, with D maybe TRBD1 (5 bases). The V end was cut by 6 bases, the J end by 11 bases, with 22 bases between. This CDR3 is 14 amino acids long. The germline V gene has CDR1 MDHEN and CDR2 SYDVKM. CDR3 sequence reads: CASRPGGTGRRAFF. For the CDR3, the DNA is TGTGCCAGCAGACCTGGGGGGACGGGCAGGCGGGCTTTCTTT.

Concerning this clone itself: Other DNA sequences from this sample encode an identical CDR3 as well. The V gene is TRBV9, the J gene TRBJ2-7; 7 bases align to TRBD2. Looked up from germline, CDR1 is SGDLS and CDR2 is YYNGEE. CDR3 length: 15 residues. The trim removed 0 bases at V and 0 bases at J, leaving 3 bases unmatched. CDR3 DNA: TGTGCCAGCAGCGTAGAGGCTAGCGGCTCCTACGAGCAGTACTTC. As protein: CASSVEASGSYEQYF.

The chain has TRBV19 and TRBJ1-2; 7 bases match TRBD1. V gave up 5 bases and J gave up 7 bases; unmatched junction bases: 4. The germline CDR1 and CDR2 sequences are LNHDA and SQIVND (reference sequence). The CDR3 sequence is 12 residues long. Here the CDR3 reads CASSDRDSGYTF. CDR3 nucleotide sequence: TGTGCCAGTAGTGACCGGGACAGTGGCTACACCTTC.

This rearrangement joins TRBV18 to TRBJ2-3; the match to TRBD1 covers 9 bases. The CDR3 length is 16 residues. Germline CDR1 KGHSH, CDR2 LQKENI. The junction had 6 bases not matched to a gene; V was cut back by 0 bases and J by 5 bases. CDR3: CASSPPGQGSGDTQYF. The CDR3 nucleotides read TGTGCCAGCTCACCACCGGGACAGGGATCCGGAGATACGCAGTATTTT.

This rearrangement joins TRBV28 to TRBJ1-5, with a possible D match to TRBD1 (5 bases). The germline V gene has CDR1 MDHEN and CDR2 SYDVKM. V was pared by 3 bases and J by 6 bases, with 21 bases between. The CDR3 sequence is 17 residues long. CDR3: CASSFLRDPRATQPQHF. Here the CDR3 DNA reads TGTGCCAGCAGTTTCCTCCGGGACCCCCGAGCGACTCAGCCCCAGCATTTT.

The chain uses TRBV5-5 and TRBJ2-7, with 7 bases aligning to TRBD1. CDR1 is SGHKS and CDR2 is YYEKEE in the germline V gene (reference sequence). The CDR3 has 15 amino acids. Germline trimming cut 5 bases from V and 4 bases from J; bases unmatched to any gene: 12. CDR3 sequence reads: CASSSGPGQSYEQYF. The CDR3 DNA is TGTGCCAGCAGTTCTGGCCCGGGACAGTCATACGAGCAGTACTTC.

The chain has TRBV6-2 or TRBV6-3 and TRBJ1-1; no clear D. V shed 4 bases and J shed 0 bases, with 6 bases lying between them. The germline V gene encodes CDR1 MNHEY and CDR2 SVGEGT. CDR3 length equals 13 residues. CDR3 amino acids: CASSFGLNTEAFF. CDR3 coding DNA: TGTGCCAGCAGTTTCGGTTTGAACACTGAAGCTTTCTTT.

DNA of the CDR3: TGTGCCAGCAGCGGCAGAAGGGCAGGGGGCGTTGTTTATGGCTACACCTTC. As protein: CASSGRRAGGVVYGYTF. The rearrangement joins TRBV9 to TRBJ1-2; 8 bases agree with TRBD1. J was trimmed by 5 bases and V by 3 bases; bases with no gene match: 15. The CDR3 loop spans 17 amino acids. From germline, CDR1 is SGDLS and CDR2 YYNGEE.

The J gene is TRBJ1-4, the V gene TRBV9, with D hard to call. This CDR3 spans 14 amino acids. V lost 3 bases and J 8 bases, leaving 14 bases between the germline ends. The germline V gene encodes CDR1 SGDLS and CDR2 YYNGEE. CDR3 residues: CASSGSQDGEKLFF. In DNA form, the CDR3 reads TGTGCCAGCAGCGGTTCACAAGACGGGGAAAAACTGTTTTTT.

The CDR3: CASSRTDTEAFF. The CDR3 nucleotides read TGTGCCAGCAGTCGGACAGACACTGAAGCTTTCTTT. The J gene is TRBJ1-1, the V gene TRBV12-3 or TRBV12-4, with a possible D match to TRBD1 (6 bases). The germline V and J ends were trimmed by 5 bases and 3 bases, with 7 bases remaining between them. The CDR3 covers 12 residues.

The rearrangement links TRBV28 to TRBJ1-2, with D perhaps matching TRBD1 (5 bases). The CDR3 has 12 residues. In germline, CDR1 is MDHEN, CDR2 SYDVKM. V lost 5 bases to trimming and J lost 8 bases, with 12 bases between them. CDR3: CASSAGSSGYTF. In DNA form, the CDR3 reads TGTGCCAGCAGTGCAGGGAGCTCCGGCTACACCTTC.

The chain uses TRBV6-2 or TRBV6-3 and TRBJ1-6; D remains unclear. Trimming cost V 2 bases and J 2 bases, with 13 bases left between them. The germline V gene has CDR1 MNHEY and CDR2 SVGEGT. The CDR3 extends over 17 amino acids. CDR3 protein: CASSYLRPQTYNSPLHF. For the CDR3, the DNA is TGTGCCAGCAGTTACCTCCGGCCCCAGACCTATAATTCACCCCTCCACTTT.

The CDR3 region has the DNA TGTGCCAGCAGTGACTCGAGACAGCCAAGTAACTATGGCTACACCTTC. Translation gives CASSDSRQPSNYGYTF. V gene TRBV6-4 combines with J gene TRBJ1-2; possible D gene TRBD1, 5 bases. There are 16 residues in the CDR3. V dropped 0 bases and J dropped 1 base, with 12 bases sitting between them. Looked up from germline, CDR1 is MRHNA and CDR2 is SNTAGT.